These 13 T cell receptor beta chains were sequenced from one sample in a study of cytomegalovirus exposure and HLA in healthy donors. This table comes from immunoSEQ multiplex PCR, and its TCRdb copy is limited to in-frame clones, with some not included. The sample lists some 150,000 clones, about 89% occurring once. What was sequenced was PBMCs. The receptors shown here come from a man between 18 and 35 years old in good health and CMV-seropositive.

This clone was recorded only once. The CDR3 loop is CASSSRQEYGYTF. The CDR3 region has the DNA TGTGCCAGTAGTTCCCGACAGGAATATGGCTACACCTTC. The chain couples TRBV19 to TRBJ1-2; D may be TRBD1 (6 bases). CDR1 LNHDA and CDR2 SQIVND come from the germline V gene (reference sequence). The CDR3 totals 13 residues. The V end lost 5 bases, the J end lost 5 bases, and 12 bases lay between the germline ends.

J is TRBJ2-7 and V is TRBV7-3; the match to TRBD2 covers 8 bases. This CDR3 region has 15 residues. With V trimmed by 5 bases and J by 2 bases, 8 bases remained unmatched. Looked up from germline, CDR1 is SGHTA and CDR2 is FQGTGA. The CDR3 region has the DNA TGTGCCAGCAGCCTCGGCGGCGGGGGGCCCTACGAGCAGTACTTC. It yields the protein CASSLGGGGPYEQYF. Filled out from reference TRBV7-3 and TRBJ2-7, the complete variable domain reads GAGVSQTPSNKVTEKGKYVELRCDPISGHTALYWYRQSLGQGPEFLIYFQGTGAADDSGLPNDRFFAVRPEGSVSTLKIQRTERGDSAVYLCASSLGGGGPYEQYFGPGTRLTVT.

The J gene is TRBJ1-1, the V gene TRBV7-2; D gene uncertain. The CDR3 covers 14 residues. The germline V gene encodes CDR1 SGHTA and CDR2 FQGNSA. V shed 5 bases and J shed 1 base, with 11 bases lying between them. CDR3 DNA sequence: TGTGCCAGCAGCCAGAGGATCGCGAACACTGAAGCTTTCTTT. It encodes CASSQRIANTEAFF. Complete variable domain (other parts from reference TRBV7-2 and TRBJ1-1): GAGVSQSPSNKVTEKGKDVELRCDPISGHTALYWYRQSLGQGLEFLIYFQGNSAPDKSGLPSDRFSAERTGGSVSTLTIQRTQQEDSAVYLCASSQRIANTEAFFGQGTRLTVV.

The CDR3 here is CASSVGGTSGSYEQFF. CDR3 bases: TGTGCCAGCAGCGTAGGTGGCACTAGCGGGAGCTATGAGCAGTTCTTC. The chain couples TRBV9 to TRBJ2-1; TRBD2 aligns across 11 bases. Germline V gene data show CDR1 as SGDLS and CDR2 as YYNGEE. The V gene end was trimmed by 0 bases and the J gene end by 8 bases; junction bases not matched to a gene: 7. The CDR3 is 16 residues long.

This chain joins TRBV6-5 and TRBJ2-5; TRBD2 might be the D (5 bases). This CDR3 spans 13 amino acids. Germline V CDR1 and CDR2: MNHEY, SVGAGI. Trimming cost V 7 bases and J 2 bases, with 11 bases left between them. CDR3 loop: CASTPAGQETQYF. As DNA, the CDR3 is TGTGCCAGCACGCCTGCGGGTCAAGAGACCCAGTACTTC.

The genes are TRBV6-6 and TRBJ2-7, with TRBD1 matching over 8 bases. The germline V gene has CDR1 MNHNY and CDR2 SVGAGI (reference sequence). V dropped 2 bases and J dropped 3; count of bases not matched to a gene: 6. This CDR3 region has 15 residues. This chain's CDR3 is CASSYRTGLGYEQYF. The CDR3 DNA reads as TGTGCCAGCAGTTACAGGACAGGGTTGGGCTACGAGCAGTACTTC.

The chain recombines TRBV28 with TRBJ2-7; D not resolved. CDR1 is MDHEN and CDR2 is SYDVKM in the germline V gene. The CDR3 contains 13 residues. Trimming pared 3 bases from V and 0 bases from J, leaving 6 bases between. CDR3 amino acids: CASSFDNSYEQYF. As DNA, the CDR3 is TGTGCCAGCAGTTTCGACAACTCCTACGAGCAGTACTTC.

The chain is built from TRBV7-2 and TRBJ2-7, with 12 bases matching TRBD2. The germline V gene encodes CDR1 SGHTA and CDR2 FQGNSA. V trimming: 4 bases; J trimming: 6 bases; junction bases outside the gene matches: 7. This CDR3 has 15 amino acids. The chain's CDR3 is CASSSSSGGALEQYF. In DNA form, the CDR3 reads TGTGCCAGCAGCTCTTCTAGCGGGGGGGCCCTCGAGCAGTACTTC.

The CDR3 loop reads CASSSIIQDSNTGELFF. The CDR3 bases are TGTGCCAGCAGTTCTATCATCCAGGACAGCAACACCGGGGAGCTGTTTTTT. V usage is TRBV2 and J usage is TRBJ2-2; maybe TRBD1 (6 bases). Between the trimmed V and J ends, which lost 5 bases and 2 bases, there was a span of 18 bases. The length of the CDR3 is 17 residues. The V gene's germline CDR1 is SNHLY and CDR2 FYNNEI.

The gene calls are TRBV25-1 and TRBJ2-2; 8 positions agree with TRBD1. The germline V gene has CDR1 MGHDK and CDR2 SYGVNS. V dropped 1 base and J dropped 4; count of bases not matched to a gene: 2. This CDR3 has 15 residues. As DNA, the CDR3 is TGTGCCAGCAGTGAATGGCAGGGGGCCACCGGGGAGCTGTTTTTT. Translated, it gives CASSEWQGATGELFF.

V and J are TRBV28 and TRBJ2-1, with D uncertain. The germline gives CDR1 MDHEN, CDR2 SYDVKM. The germline V and J ends were trimmed by 2 bases and 7 bases, with 6 bases remaining between them. CDR3 length: 12 amino acids. CDR3 in amino acids: CASSLRANEQFF. The CDR3 DNA reads as TGTGCCAGCAGTTTAAGAGCGAATGAGCAGTTCTTC.

The table lists this clone with a count of one. The chain has TRBV13 and TRBJ1-2, with 8 bases fitting TRBD1. The V segment lost 0 bases and the J segment 7 bases; nucleotides outside the gene matches: 16. Germline V gene sequence: CDR1 PRHDT, CDR2 FYEKMQ (reference sequence). The CDR3 length is 18 residues. Here the CDR3 DNA reads TGTGCCAGCAGCTTAGGCCCCTTATCCCCGGACAGGGCGGGTGGCTACACCTTC. Translating gives CASSLGPLSPDRAGGYTF.

This clone appeared a single time. The V and J genes are TRBV7-9 and TRBJ2-1; TRBD2 agrees at 14 bases. CDR1 and CDR2 from the germline V gene are SEHNR and FQNEAQ (reference sequence). V trimming: 5 bases; J trimming: 9 bases; junction bases outside the gene matches: 6. This CDR3 has 15 residues. The CDR3 protein is CASSMTSGGALEQFF. The CDR3 DNA sequence: TGTGCCAGCAGCATGACTAGCGGGGGGGCCCTTGAGCAGTTCTTC.